This TCR beta chain was observed in a study of technical replicates of blood from a few donors. Trimming removed 7 bases from V and 7 bases from J; junction bases left unmatched: 15. Germline assignment: CDR1 MDHEN and CDR2 SYDVKM. The CDR3 runs 15 residues. Sequencing used immunoSEQ multiplex PCR; TCRdb keeps in-frame clones, though not all of them. The data show roughly 74,000 clones, roughly 90% seen once. Material for sequencing was T cells isolated from PBMCs. The source of this sequence is a human donor in good health. The V and J genes are TRBV28 and TRBJ2-7; 8 nucleotides line up with TRBD1. CDR3: CASTSHDRGFLEQYF. For the CDR3, the DNA is TGTGCCAGCACCTCCCACGACAGGGGTTTTTTGGAGCAGTACTTC.